This TCR beta chain was profiled in a study of neoadjuvant nivolumab and ipilimumab in lung cancer. Study findings and constraints: From pretherapy to surgery, tumor richness and clonality rose with dual therapy. Resected tumors had greater TCR richness and clonality than uninvolved lung. TCR receptors were sequenced in few samples. Only a single major-pathologic-response sample was available for clonality analysis.

The CDR3 length is 14 residues. V shed 5 bases and J shed 3 bases, with 13 bases lying between them. The germline V gene has CDR1 MNHEY and CDR2 SVGAGI. Assay: immunoSEQ multiplex PCR; the TCRdb copy retains only in-frame clones and omits some. The data contain around 17,000 clones, 70% to 80% of them singletons. With regard to this clone: Its antigen is unidentified.

This clonotype originated in an adult with non-small cell lung cancer. The sample was tumor tissue, taken after neoadjuvant nivolumab, alone or with ipilimumab, at or shortly before surgery. The V call is TRBV6-5, the J call TRBJ1-1; TRBD1 might be the D (5 bases). The DNA of the CDR3 is TGTGCCAGCAGTACGGGGCGTCGGGACACTGAAGCTTTCTTT. Protein sequence: CASSTGRRDTEAFF.